Described below is a single T cell receptor beta chain sequence and its context. The sample belongs to a study of blood T cell repertoires in COVID-19. The CDR3 has 16 amino acids. V gave up 1 base and J gave up 3 bases; unmatched junction bases: 6. CDR1 is LNHNV, CDR2 YYDKDF, per germline (reference sequence). Profiling relied on immunoSEQ multiplex PCR, and the TCRdb table lists in-frame clones only, not all of them. The sample yields nearly 200,000 clones, around 85% seen once. The sample consisted of peripheral blood. This clonotype originated in a man aged 55 to 69 with COVID-19, enrolled during active disease. This sequence joins TRBV15 and TRBJ2-7; TRBD1 agrees at 10 bases. DNA of the CDR3: TGTGCCACCAGCAGAGCATCCGGGACAGGGGTCTACGAGCAGTACTTC. This translates into CATSRASGTGVYEQYF.